This T cell receptor (beta chain) derives from a study of radiation and T cells in renal cell carcinoma. Study-level results: Top 100 clonotypes averaged about 50% in irradiated versus about 40% in nephrectomy-only tumors. Irradiated tumors held more dominant CDR3 motifs than control tumors.

In its sample, this clone was seen once. Its antigen is undetermined. Method: immunoSEQ multiplex PCR; TCRdb's copy keeps in-frame clones and lacks some. This table has roughly 12,000 clones, less than 75% appearing once. Indicated treatment: treatment-naive control, cytoreductive nephrectomy. The patient's renal cell carcinoma had clear cell pathology. Controls included 4 female and about 10 male donors, resected 2011 to 2014. The CDR3 is made up of 10 amino acids. The germline V and J ends were trimmed by 7 bases and 3 bases, with 6 bases remaining between them. The germline gives CDR1 SQVTM, CDR2 ANQGSEA.

The source was tumor tissue, collected from a patient whose treatment was nephrectomy without radiotherapy. The sequence derives from a woman aged 80 or over with renal cell carcinoma. The V gene is TRBV29-1, the J gene TRBJ1-2, with a possible D match to TRBD1 (5 bases). This chain's CDR3 is CSAGDYGYTF. The CDR3 DNA reads TGCAGCGCGGGGGACTATGGCTACACCTTC. Drawing the rest from reference TRBV29-1 and TRBJ1-2, the complete variable domain is SAVISQKPSRDICQRGTSLTIQCQVDSQVTMMFWYRQQPGQSLTLIATANQGSEATYESGFVIDKFPISRPNLTFSTLTVSNMSPEDSSIYLCSAGDYGYTFGSGTRLTVV.